This T cell receptor beta chain was found in a study of cytomegalovirus exposure and HLA in healthy donors. The PCR contained 60 Vbeta and 13 Jbeta primers. Clones were read by immunoSEQ multiplex PCR, and TCRdb kept only the in-frame ones, dropping some. The table lists around 94,000 clones, 75% to 90% of them singletons. Sequenced sample: PBMCs. The receptor was isolated from a man aged 35 to 55 in good health and CMV-seronegative.

This chain's CDR3 is CASSLGQGTNEQFF. The CDR3 DNA follows: TGCGCCAGCAGCCTGGGACAGGGGACGAATGAGCAGTTCTTC. The chain combines TRBV5-1 with TRBJ2-1, with 10 bases identical to TRBD1. The CDR3 covers 14 residues. The V and J ends lost 4 bases and 7 bases, in that order; junction bases with no gene match: 5. The germline V gene has CDR1 SGHRS and CDR2 YFSETQ.